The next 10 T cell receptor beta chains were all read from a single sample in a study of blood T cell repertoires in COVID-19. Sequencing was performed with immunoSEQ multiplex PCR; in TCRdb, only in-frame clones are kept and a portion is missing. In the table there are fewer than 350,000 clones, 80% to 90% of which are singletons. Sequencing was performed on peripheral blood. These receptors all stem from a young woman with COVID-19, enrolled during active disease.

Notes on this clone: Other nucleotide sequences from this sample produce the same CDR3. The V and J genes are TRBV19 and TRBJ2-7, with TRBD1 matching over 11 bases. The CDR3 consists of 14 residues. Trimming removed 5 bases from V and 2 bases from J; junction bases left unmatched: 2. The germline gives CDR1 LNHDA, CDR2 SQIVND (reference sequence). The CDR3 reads CASSPGQGAYEQYF. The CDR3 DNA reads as TGTGCCAGTAGTCCGGGACAGGGGGCCTACGAGCAGTACTTC.

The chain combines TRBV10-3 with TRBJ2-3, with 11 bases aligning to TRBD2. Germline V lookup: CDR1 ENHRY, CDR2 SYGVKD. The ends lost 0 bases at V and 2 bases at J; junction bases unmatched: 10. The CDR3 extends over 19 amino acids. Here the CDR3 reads CAISESLLAGDSTTDTQYF. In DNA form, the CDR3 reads TGTGCCATCAGTGAGTCCCTACTAGCGGGGGACTCTACCACAGATACGCAGTATTTT.

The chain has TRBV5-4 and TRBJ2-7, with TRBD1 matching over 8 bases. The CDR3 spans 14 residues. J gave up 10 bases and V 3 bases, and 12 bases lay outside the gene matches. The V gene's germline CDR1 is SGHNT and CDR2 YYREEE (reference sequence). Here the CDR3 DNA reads TGTGCCAGCAGCTCCCGACAGGGGCGGACAAAACAGTACTTC. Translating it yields CASSSRQGRTKQYF.

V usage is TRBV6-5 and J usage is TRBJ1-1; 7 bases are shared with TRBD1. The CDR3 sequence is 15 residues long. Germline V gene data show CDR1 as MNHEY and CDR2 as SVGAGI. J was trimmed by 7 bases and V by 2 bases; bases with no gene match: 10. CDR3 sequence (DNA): TGTGCCAGCAGTTACAGAGGGGGCGAGGAAAGTGAAGCTTTCTTT. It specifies CASSYRGGEESEAFF.

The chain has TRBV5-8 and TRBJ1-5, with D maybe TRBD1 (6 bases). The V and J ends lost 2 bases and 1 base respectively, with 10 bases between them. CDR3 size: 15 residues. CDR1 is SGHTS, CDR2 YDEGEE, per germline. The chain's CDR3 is CASSFGDTSNQPQHF. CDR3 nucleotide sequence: TGTGCCAGCAGCTTCGGGGACACGAGCAATCAGCCCCAGCATTTT.

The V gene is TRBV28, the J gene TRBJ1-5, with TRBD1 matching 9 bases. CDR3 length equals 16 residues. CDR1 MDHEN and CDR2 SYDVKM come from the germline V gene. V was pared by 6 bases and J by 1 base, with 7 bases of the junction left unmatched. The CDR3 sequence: CASSEADRGSNQPQHF. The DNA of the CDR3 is TGTGCCAGCAGCGAAGCGGACAGGGGAAGCAATCAGCCCCAGCATTTT.

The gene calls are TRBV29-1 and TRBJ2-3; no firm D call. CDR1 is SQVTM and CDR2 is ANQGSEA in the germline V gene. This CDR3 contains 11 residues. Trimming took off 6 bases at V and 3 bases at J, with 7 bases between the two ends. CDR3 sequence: CSVRVTDTQYF. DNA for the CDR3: TGCAGCGTACGGGTTACAGATACGCAGTATTTT.

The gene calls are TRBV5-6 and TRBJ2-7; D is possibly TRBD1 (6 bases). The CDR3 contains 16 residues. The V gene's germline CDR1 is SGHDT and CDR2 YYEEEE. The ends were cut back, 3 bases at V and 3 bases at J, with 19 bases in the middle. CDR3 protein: CASSSPPRGEDYEQYF. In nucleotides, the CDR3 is TGTGCCAGCAGCTCTCCACCCAGGGGAGAAGACTACGAGCAGTACTTC.

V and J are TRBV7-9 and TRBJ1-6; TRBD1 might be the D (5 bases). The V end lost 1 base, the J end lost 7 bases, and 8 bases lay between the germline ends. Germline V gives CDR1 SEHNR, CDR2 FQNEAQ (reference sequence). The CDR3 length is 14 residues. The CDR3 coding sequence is TGTGCCAGCAGCTTAGGTAGGGGAAATTCACCCCTCCACTTT. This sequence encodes CASSLGRGNSPLHF.

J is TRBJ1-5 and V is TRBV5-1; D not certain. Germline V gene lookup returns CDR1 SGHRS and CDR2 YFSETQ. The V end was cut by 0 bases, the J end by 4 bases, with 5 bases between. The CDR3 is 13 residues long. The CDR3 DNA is TGCGCCAGCAGCTTGGACAGTAATCAGCCCCAGCATTTT. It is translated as CASSLDSNQPQHF.